This TCR beta chain originates from a study of blood T cells in healthy people across ages. Study-wide background: Using template switching, researchers captured about one barcoded beta molecule for each two T cells. General study points: Roughly linear age-related decline in beta diversity appeared, significant by age 40.

Note on this clonotype: What it binds is unknown.

Trimming pared 5 bases from V and 3 bases from J, leaving 10 bases between. CDR1 SGHTA and CDR2 FQGNSA come from the germline V gene. The CDR3 consists of 13 residues. The second PCR ran about 6 to 11 cycles with a sample-barcoded 5' primer and J-beta primers. The authors tagged each cDNA molecule using a template-switch adaptor with 12 random nucleotides. TCRdb independently ran MiXCR on the 5' RACE reads; one entry per CDR3 protein. The table has around 670,000 distinct CDR3 sequences, about 30% seen once. The chain carries TRBV7-2 and TRBJ1-1; D is uncertain. This TCR was recovered from a woman older than 75 in good health. Sequenced input: blood. CDR3 in amino acids: CASSQGRYTEAFF. CDR3 DNA: TGTGCCAGCAGCCAAGGAAGGTACACTGAAGCTTTCTTT.